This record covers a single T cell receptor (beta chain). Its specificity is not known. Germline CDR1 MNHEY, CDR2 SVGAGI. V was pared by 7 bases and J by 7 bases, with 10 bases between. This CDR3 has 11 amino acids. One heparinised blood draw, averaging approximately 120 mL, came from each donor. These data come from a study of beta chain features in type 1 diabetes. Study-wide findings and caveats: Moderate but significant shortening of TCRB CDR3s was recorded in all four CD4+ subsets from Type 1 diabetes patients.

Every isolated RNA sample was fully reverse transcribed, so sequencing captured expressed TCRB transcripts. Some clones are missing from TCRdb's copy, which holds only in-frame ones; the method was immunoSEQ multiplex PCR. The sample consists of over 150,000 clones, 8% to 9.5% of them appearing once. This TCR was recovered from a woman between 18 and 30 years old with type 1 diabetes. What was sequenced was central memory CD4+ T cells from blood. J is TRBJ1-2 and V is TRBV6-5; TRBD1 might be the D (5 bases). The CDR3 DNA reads TGTGCCAGCACGGGGGGGGTTGGCTACACCTTC. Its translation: CASTGGVGYTF.